A single sample is the source of the 4 T cell receptor beta chains below, sequenced in a study of low-dose radiotherapy and immunotherapy resistance in tumors (dated by TCRdb to the early 2020s). Read against the paper, the sample's time point label means: before trial treatment. Instrument on record: Illumina HiSeq 2500. To make first-strand cDNA, Superscript III was used along with a set of TRAV- and TRBV-specific primers so that both the TCRalpha and TCRbeta chains were covered. TCRs were amplified with Phusion for around 18 PCR cycles using a constant-region primer together with the adapter attached to the V primers. TCRdb applied fastp at Q25 and MiXCR to the public reads, then kept only in-frame beta chains. Every distinct CDR3 protein forms one entry, paired with its most common genes and DNA. This sample holds tens of thousands of distinct CDR3 sequences; approximately 19% were observed only once. The ten largest clones add up to 4.5% to 7.5% of the sample.

The source was PBMCs, collected before treatment. The receptors stem from a male donor with prostate cancer.

This clonotype was found many times. V gene TRBV24-1 combines with J gene TRBJ2-3, with D unresolved. This CDR3 has 15 residues. Between the trimmed V and J ends, which lost 5 bases and 6 bases, there was a span of 17 bases. Germline assignment: CDR1 KGHDR and CDR2 SFDVKD. CDR3 residues: CATSGPGRSVDTQYF. In nucleotides, the CDR3 is TGTGCCACCAGTGGCCCAGGTCGCTCCGTGGATACGCAGTATTTT.

This clonotype was observed at least ten times. CDR3 sequence: CSASPSRIEQYF. The CDR3, as DNA: TGCAGTGCTAGTCCGAGCCGGATCGAGCAGTACTTC. The rearrangement joins TRBV20-1 to TRBJ2-7; D gene ambiguous. The ends were cut back, 3 bases at V and 6 bases at J, with 12 bases in the middle. The CDR3 runs to 12 residues. Germline V gene data show CDR1 as DFQATT and CDR2 as SNEGSKA (reference sequence).

This clonotype was counted many times. V is TRBV27 and J is TRBJ2-6; 10 bases line up with TRBD1. The V gene end was trimmed by 4 bases and the J gene end by 0 bases; junction bases not matched to a gene: 9. The germline CDR1 and CDR2 sequences are MNHEY and SMNVEV (reference sequence). The CDR3 is 19 residues long. The CDR3 loop is CASSSPWTGGDSGANVLTF. Here the CDR3 DNA reads TGTGCCAGCAGTTCCCCTTGGACAGGGGGGGACTCTGGGGCCAACGTCCTGACTTTC.

This clonotype was detected ten times or more. This chain connects TRBV6-5 to TRBJ1-1; the match to TRBD1 covers 7 bases. Germline V gene sequence: CDR1 MNHEY, CDR2 SVGAGI. Germline trimming cut 5 bases from V and 11 bases from J; bases unmatched to any gene: 11. The CDR3 has 13 amino acids. CDR3 protein: CASSPSGTVYAFF. CDR3 nucleotide sequence: TGTGCCAGCAGTCCCTCAGGGACAGTGTACGCTTTCTTT.